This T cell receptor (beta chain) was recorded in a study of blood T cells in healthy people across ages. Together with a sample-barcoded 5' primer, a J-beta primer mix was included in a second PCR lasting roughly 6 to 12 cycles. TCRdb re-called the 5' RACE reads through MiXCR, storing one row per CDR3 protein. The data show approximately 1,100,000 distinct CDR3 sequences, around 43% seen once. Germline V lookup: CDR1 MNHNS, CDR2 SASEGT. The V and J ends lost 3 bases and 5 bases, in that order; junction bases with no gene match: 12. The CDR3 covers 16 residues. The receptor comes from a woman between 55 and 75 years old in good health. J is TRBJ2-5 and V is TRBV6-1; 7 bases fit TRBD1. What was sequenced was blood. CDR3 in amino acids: CASSEGPGQATETQYF. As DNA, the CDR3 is TGTGCCAGCAGTGAGGGACCTGGACAGGCGACGGAGACCCAGTACTTC.